The present TCR beta chain was sequenced within a study of T cell responses to AZD1222 COVID-19 vaccine. About the research overall: Both about-4-week and about-12-week second-dose recipients were combined.

Findings and limits, study-wide: The reported proportion of spike-specific TCRs targeting unmutated variant regions was nearly half. Baseline serostatus was positive in only six AZD1222 recipients. Across the whole spike, CD4 TCRs peaked at regions 160-218 and 743-854.

Profiling relied on immunoSEQ multiplex PCR, and the TCRdb table lists in-frame clones only, not all of them. The sample yields 110,000 to 150,000 clones, 75% to 90% seen once. Of note for this clone: The antigen remains undetermined.

This CDR3 has 13 amino acids. V lost 7 bases and J lost 5; bases outside the gene matches: 7. Germline V gene data show CDR1 as WSHSY and CDR2 as SAAADI. The input for sequencing was peripheral blood, taken on day 0 of AZD1222 vaccination. The TCR comes from an adult in good health. The rearrangement uses TRBV10-2 and TRBJ1-2; 7 bases are a match to TRBD1. CDR3 coding DNA: TGCGCCAGCACTCCTACAGGGGAATATGGCTACACCTTC. Protein product: CASTPTGEYGYTF.